This entry concerns a single TCR beta chain. Its antigen is as yet unknown. The entry originates in a study of beta chain features in type 1 diabetes. Notes on the study in general: Across all four CD4+ subsets, people with type 1 diabetes showed modestly shorter TCRB CDR3s. Here, the possible influence of HLA type (on TCRB rearrangement) remained unresolved.

Every donor had blood drawn once into heparin, 100 to 150 mL on average. CDR1 GTSNPN and CDR2 SVGIG come from the germline V gene (reference sequence). The length of the CDR3 is 11 residues. Expressed TCRB transcripts got sequenced, as all isolated RNA was reverse transcribed. Sequencing was performed with immunoSEQ multiplex PCR; in TCRdb, only in-frame clones are kept and a portion is missing. The sample gives some 640,000 clones, about 14% of which show up once; approximately 0.042% is in the top ten. Sequencing input: naive CD4+ T cells from blood. The TCR sequence derives from a man aged 18 to 29 with type 1 diabetes. The chain carries TRBV30 and TRBJ2-7, with 7 bases matching TRBD1. As DNA, the CDR3 is TGTGCGGGGACAGCGTCCTACGAGCAGTACTTC. It is translated as CAGTASYEQYF.